This is a list of T cell receptor beta chains from one sample in a study of human T cells and chemical hapten exposure. TCRdb recomputed calls from the RACE reads with MiXCR, one row per CDR3 protein. The sample has tens of thousands of distinct CDR3 sequences; 7% to 9% are singletons. The sequenced material came from whole blood. The source of these receptors is a male donor in good health. Some clones in this sample may be carry-over from other donors' samples. CDR3s include the opening cysteine and the closing phenylalanine or tryptophan. The order of the fields is D gene, clone size, V gene, J gene, CDR3 DNA, CDR3 protein. The D gene is left open where the match is weak. Rows give clone size only sometimes, using once, few, many, or a class for an expanded clone.

d_call: -; clone_size: few; v_call: TRBV11-2; j_call: TRBJ2-7; cdr3_nt: TGTGCCAGCAGCTTAGACTCGGCCTCCTACGAGCAGTACTTC; cdr3_aa: CASSLDSASYEQYF
d_call: -; clone_size: few; v_call: TRBV20-1; j_call: TRBJ2-7; cdr3_nt: TGCAGTGCTAGCAGACCACAATCCTACGAGCAGTACTTC; cdr3_aa: CSASRPQSYEQYF
d_call: TRBD2; clone_size: -; v_call: TRBV5-4; j_call: TRBJ2-3; cdr3_nt: TGTGCCAGCAGCTTAGGACTAGCTGCGTCAGATACGCAGTATTTT; cdr3_aa: CASSLGLAASDTQYF
d_call: -; clone_size: many; v_call: TRBV2; j_call: TRBJ1-1; cdr3_nt: TGTGCCAGCAGTGAAACCCCGAACACTGAAGCTTTCTTT; cdr3_aa: CASSETPNTEAFF
d_call: -; clone_size: many; v_call: TRBV6-5; j_call: TRBJ1-1; cdr3_nt: TGTGCCAGCAGTTACTCCCCGCTCATGAACACTGAAGCTTTCTTT; cdr3_aa: CASSYSPLMNTEAFF
d_call: -; clone_size: few; v_call: TRBV6-5; j_call: TRBJ1-1; cdr3_nt: TGTGCCAGCGGCCCGCCGGACACTGAAGCTTTCTTT; cdr3_aa: CASGPPDTEAFF
d_call: -; clone_size: -; v_call: TRBV25-1; j_call: TRBJ1-2; cdr3_nt: TGTGCCAGCAGTGAAGGATTCTATGGCTACACCTTC; cdr3_aa: CASSEGFYGYTF
d_call: -; clone_size: -; v_call: TRBV15; j_call: TRBJ1-5; cdr3_nt: TGTGCCACCGGCCCGAGGGCGGGCAATCAGCCCCAGCATTTT; cdr3_aa: CATGPRAGNQPQHF
d_call: TRBD1; clone_size: -; v_call: TRBV7-8; j_call: TRBJ2-1; cdr3_nt: TGTGCCAGCAGCTCATCTCCAGGGGGAGTATTAGACAATGAGCAGTTCTTC; cdr3_aa: CASSSSPGGVLDNEQFF
d_call: -; clone_size: -; v_call: TRBV27; j_call: TRBJ2-7; cdr3_nt: TGTGCCAGCAGTTTGAGCAGGACCACCTACGAGCAGTACTTC; cdr3_aa: CASSLSRTTYEQYF
d_call: -; clone_size: many; v_call: TRBV6-6; j_call: TRBJ2-1; cdr3_nt: TGTGCCAGCAGTTACAAGGGAAAGGGGCGAGGTGAGCAGTTCTTC; cdr3_aa: CASSYKGKGRGEQFF
d_call: -; clone_size: few; v_call: TRBV27; j_call: TRBJ1-6; cdr3_nt: TGTGCCAGCAGTTTAAGGATTGGAGGCGTATATAATTCACCCCTCCACTTT; cdr3_aa: CASSLRIGGVYNSPLHF
d_call: TRBD2; clone_size: few; v_call: TRBV6-6; j_call: TRBJ2-1; cdr3_nt: TGTGCCAGCAGTACCGGGGGGGGTGAGCAGTTCTTC; cdr3_aa: CASSTGGGEQFF
d_call: -; clone_size: many; v_call: TRBV20-1; j_call: TRBJ2-4; cdr3_nt: TGCAGTGCTACCCCGGACAGAGCCAAAAACATTCAGTACTTC; cdr3_aa: CSATPDRAKNIQYF
d_call: -; clone_size: few; v_call: TRBV9; j_call: TRBJ2-2; cdr3_nt: TGTGCCAGCAGCGCAGGGGACTACCGCACCGGGGAGCTGTTTTTT; cdr3_aa: CASSAGDYRTGELFF
d_call: -; clone_size: many; v_call: TRBV12-3/TRBV12-4; j_call: TRBJ2-1; cdr3_nt: TGTGCCAGCAGTTTAAGTAGTGGTGTGGGGCCGCGCTCCTACAATGAGCAGTTCTTC; cdr3_aa: CASSLSSGVGPRSYNEQFF
d_call: -; clone_size: many; v_call: TRBV12-3/TRBV12-4; j_call: TRBJ2-3; cdr3_nt: TGTGCCAGCAGTCATGTGGGTCCTCACGATACGCAGTATTTT; cdr3_aa: CASSHVGPHDTQYF
d_call: -; clone_size: -; v_call: TRBV5-5; j_call: TRBJ2-7; cdr3_nt: TGTGCCAGCAGCTTATCCCCGGGAGTTCCTTCCTACGAGCAGTACTTC; cdr3_aa: CASSLSPGVPSYEQYF
d_call: -; clone_size: many; v_call: TRBV7-8; j_call: TRBJ2-1; cdr3_nt: TGTGCCAGCAGCTTAAGGTTTCGGGCAGGCGCCATCAATGAGCAGTTCTTC; cdr3_aa: CASSLRFRAGAINEQFF
d_call: -; clone_size: -; v_call: TRBV18; j_call: TRBJ2-6; cdr3_nt: TGTGCCAGCTCACCAACAGAGGCTGGGGCCAACGTCCTGACTTTC; cdr3_aa: CASSPTEAGANVLTF
d_call: -; clone_size: few; v_call: TRBV27; j_call: TRBJ1-3; cdr3_nt: TGTGCCAGCAGGCACGGGGGATCGACTGGAAACACCATATATTTT; cdr3_aa: CASRHGGSTGNTIYF
d_call: -; clone_size: -; v_call: TRBV29-1; j_call: TRBJ1-2; cdr3_nt: TGCAGCGTTGGTCGTGGGGAGTCCTATGGCTACACCTTC; cdr3_aa: CSVGRGESYGYTF
d_call: -; clone_size: few; v_call: TRBV4-3; j_call: TRBJ1-1; cdr3_nt: TGCGCCAGCAGCCATCGACTAAACACTGAAGCTTTCTTT; cdr3_aa: CASSHRLNTEAFF
d_call: TRBD1; clone_size: few; v_call: TRBV7-2; j_call: TRBJ1-1; cdr3_nt: TGTGCCAGCAGCTTAGAGGGACAGGGTACGACTGAAGCTTTCTTT; cdr3_aa: CASSLEGQGTTEAFF
d_call: -; clone_size: many; v_call: TRBV30; j_call: TRBJ1-1; cdr3_nt: TGTGCCTGGAGTGTACGGGGGAGCACTGAAGCTTTCTTT; cdr3_aa: CAWSVRGSTEAFF
d_call: -; clone_size: many; v_call: TRBV10-2; j_call: TRBJ2-3; cdr3_nt: TGCGCCAGCAGTGAGTTCGGTCCAGATACGCAGTATTTT; cdr3_aa: CASSEFGPDTQYF
d_call: -; clone_size: many; v_call: TRBV28; j_call: TRBJ2-7; cdr3_nt: TGTGCCAGCAGTTTAGGTGGGGTCGAGCAGTACTTC; cdr3_aa: CASSLGGVEQYF
d_call: TRBD1; clone_size: few; v_call: TRBV27; j_call: TRBJ2-1; cdr3_nt: TGTGCCAGCAGGCCGACAGGGCACTACAATGAGCAGTTCTTC; cdr3_aa: CASRPTGHYNEQFF
d_call: -; clone_size: -; v_call: TRBV6-6; j_call: TRBJ1-5; cdr3_nt: TGTGCCAGCAGTTACTCGAGTAGCAATCAGCCCCAGCATTTT; cdr3_aa: CASSYSSSNQPQHF
d_call: -; clone_size: -; v_call: TRBV4-1; j_call: TRBJ1-1; cdr3_nt: TGCGCCAGCAGCCTCGGGACATTTAACACTGAAGCTTTCTTT; cdr3_aa: CASSLGTFNTEAFF